The present TCR beta chain was sequenced within a study of T cells in localized non-small cell lung cancer. Remarks on this clone: Its antigen is undetermined.

Profiled with immunoSEQ multiplex PCR; TCRdb holds only in-frame clones, not every one. This table has 50,000 to 65,000 clones, roughly 75% appearing once. The germline V gene has CDR1 MNHEY and CDR2 SMNVEV (reference sequence). The CDR3 is 13 amino acids. Trimming removed 3 bases from V and 6 bases from J, with 10 bases in between. Study-level points and caveats: Sequencing involved a lone tumor region, leaving heterogeneity possible. In adjacent lung, a median roughly 60 of the top 100 tumor clones were found. Tumor showed lower T cell clonality than uninvolved adjacent lung, where it was highest.

The sample consisted of PBMCs, taken before any cancer treatment. This receptor was taken from a woman aged 40-69 years with stage II lung adenocarcinoma. The rearrangement links TRBV27 to TRBJ2-3, with D possibly called TRBD1 or TRBD2 (5 bases each). The CDR3 sequence is CASSFRGDDTQYF. CDR3 DNA: TGTGCCAGCAGTTTCAGAGGGGACGATACGCAGTATTTT.